These 6 T cell receptor beta chains were all obtained from the same sample, sequenced in a study of CD8 T cells in Susac syndrome. Reverse transcription of about 0.45 to 1 ug RNA was carried out with random hexamers. MiXCR was run by TCRdb on the immunoSEQ multiplex PCR reads, yielding one entry per CDR3 protein. The data show approximately 170,000 distinct CDR3 sequences, 92% seen once. The sample consisted of CD4+ T cells from PBMCs. The receptor set was obtained from a human donor in good health.

The chain couples TRBV6-5 to TRBJ2-7, with 11 bases that match TRBD1. This CDR3 has 15 amino acids. Losses at the gene ends were 0 bases for V and 5 bases for J; bases not matched to a gene: 3. Germline loops: CDR1 MNHEY, CDR2 SVGAGI. CDR3 protein: CASSYSWTGGNEQYF. Here the CDR3 DNA reads TGTGCCAGCAGTTACTCGTGGACAGGGGGCAACGAGCAGTACTTC.

The chain couples TRBV6-6 to TRBJ1-5; D might be TRBD1 (6 bases). The CDR3 consists of 16 residues. The V gene lost 6 bases and the J gene lost 2 bases, with 17 bases spanning the gap. Germline CDR1 is MNHNY and CDR2 is SVGAGI (reference sequence). Written as DNA, the CDR3 is TGTGCCAGCAGAAGGGAACAGGGATTCGGCAATCAGCCCCAGCATTTT. It yields the protein CASRREQGFGNQPQHF.

The chain is built from TRBV6-2 or TRBV6-3 and TRBJ2-7; 12 nucleotides match TRBD2. Germline trimming cut 5 bases from V and 6 bases from J; bases unmatched to any gene: 17. CDR1 is MNHEY and CDR2 is SVGEGT in the germline V gene. CDR3 length: 18 amino acids. CDR3 nucleotides: TGTGCCAGCAGTCCGAGACTAGCGGGGGAGCCTAAAAGGACCGAGCAGTACTTC. This translates into CASSPRLAGEPKRTEQYF.

This clonotype appeared a single time. The chain recombines TRBV20-1 with TRBJ2-5, with D maybe TRBD1 (6 bases). Trimming removed 3 bases from V and 3 bases from J, with 8 bases in between. The CDR3 loop spans 12 amino acids. In germline, CDR1 is DFQATT, CDR2 SNEGSKA (reference sequence). DNA of the CDR3: TGCAGTGCTAGCCACAGGGAAGAGACCCAGTACTTC. Protein sequence: CSASHREETQYF.

This rearrangement joins TRBV6-2 or TRBV6-3 to TRBJ1-5; D may be TRBD1 (6 bases). CDR1 MNHEY and CDR2 SVGEGT come from the germline V gene. Deletions cut 8 bases from V and 3 bases from J, with 20 bases between. The CDR3 spans 16 residues. CDR3 sequence: CASSGRGQGTNQPQHF. The CDR3 region has the DNA TGTGCCAGCTCGGGCAGGGGCCAGGGGACCAATCAGCCCCAGCATTTT.

V and J are TRBV4-1 and TRBJ2-2; 10 bases are a match to TRBD2. Unmatched junction bases numbered 7, after V lost 3 bases and J lost 3 bases. CDR1 MGHRA and CDR2 YSYEKL come from the germline V gene. The CDR3 totals 17 residues. CDR3 region: CASSQVTGLADTGELFF. The CDR3 coding sequence is TGCGCCAGCAGCCAGGTAACCGGACTAGCGGACACCGGGGAGCTGTTTTTT.